The source of this T cell receptor beta chain is a study of PD-1 blockade in classical Hodgkin lymphoma (dated by TCRdb to the early 2020s). The study in broad terms: Nivolumab dosing was 3 mg/kg intravenously every 2 weeks, continuing until either disease progression or unacceptable toxicity. The study used TCR beta sequencing and CyTOF to define a peripheral blood immune signature of response to PD-1 blockade in classical Hodgkin lymphoma.

The Qiagen DNeasy kit was used to extract genomic DNA from unsorted PBMCs and from the negatively selected CD4+ and CD8+ fractions. Using primers that anneal to V and J segments, immunoSEQ multiplex PCR amplified the TCR beta CDR3 regions. Amplification bias was minimized using a synthetic immune receptor repertoire, and residual bias was removed computationally after sequencing. The original methods were these. Repertoire diversity was quantified as the Shannon entropy index using custom Python scripts. Unsorted, CD4+ and CD8+ repertoires were analyzed separately, except for combined analyses in which CD4+ and CD8+ sequences were merged in silico. A clone was considered expanded if an increase in frequency of at least 2-fold after treatment relative to C1D1 was found, and a pseudocount of 0.5 was applied to clones undetected at baseline. Clones with 0 or 1 copy at C1D1 were defined as singleton clones, while clones with 2 or more copies were defined as non-singleton clones. Clones expanded in unsorted samples were labelled as CD4+, CD8+ or unknown by matching protein sequences in sorted samples from the same patient. Wilcoxon tests were applied to paired samples to test diversity changes from C1D1 to C4D1. TCRdb holds this immuneACCESS table with in-frame rearrangements only. Some clones are missing; in checked studies, unresolved V genes explain under half, and the rest has no known cause. V and J calls and clone size are copied from that table; D and trimming were computed from the DNA. This sample has about 110,000 clones in its table, and 80% to 90% of those were observed once. Just under 20% of the sample lies in the top ten.

The paper's findings and limits, for the study overall: Trial patients achieving complete response had baseline diversity similar to newly diagnosed patients, whereas partial responders and progressors had significantly lower diversity. Patients starting nivolumab less than 1 year after ASCT had lower diversity and were excluded from later analyses to avoid confounding by immune reconstitution. Baseline TCR diversity was reported to be lower in newly diagnosed patients than in healthy donors and to be lower still in relapsed/refractory patients. By C4D1, a significant rise was seen in CD4+ TCR diversity but not in CD8+ TCR diversity (p=0.0027 vs p=0.16), and the rise was most apparent among complete responders (p=0.02). The study covered only a single clinical trial cohort, and the causes of the repertoire differences, possibly disease activity or prior therapy, were still not defined.

About this clone: No cognate antigen has been identified for it. No base-level quality is on record; no much larger clone is a single base apart.

Relative to germline, V is missing 1 base and J is missing 4 bases, with 10 bases of the junction outside any gene match. CDR1 is given as SGHTA and CDR2 as FQGNSA, both from the germline V gene. Including cysteine and phenylalanine, the CDR3 has 18 amino acids. CDR3 DNA is the only sequence kept; it has 54 bases, read in frame from the first base. This specimen's time point label, interpreted: cycle 2 day 1 (C2D1) of nivolumab. Every trial patient had relapsed following autologous stem cell transplantation, and prior brentuximab vedotin exposure was what differed among cohorts A, B and C. The trial cohort included around 56 patients with relapsed/refractory classical Hodgkin lymphoma, and each patient had a best overall response of complete response, partial response or progressive disease. In the multi-cohort phase II CheckMate 205 trial, trial patients received single-agent nivolumab. An independent review committee assessed best overall response by applying the 2007 International Working Group response criteria. Trial PBMCs were collected immediately before nivolumab initiation (C1D1) and during therapy at cycle 2 day 1 and cycle 4 day 1. Peripheral blood was collected in 8 mL Vacutainer Cell Preparation Tubes, from which PBMCs were isolated by centrifugation and then cryopreserved.

This TCR derives from a human donor with classical Hodgkin lymphoma. Source: peripheral blood mononuclear cells (PBMCs), taken before the second cycle of nivolumab. The rearrangement combines TRBV7-2 with TRBJ2-5; the central 12 bases match TRBD2. The nucleotides read TGTGCCAGCAGCTTAGAGCGACTAGCGGGAGTGTGGGTAGAGACCCAGTACTTC. Translated, it reads CASSLERLAGVWVETQYF.